This section outlines one T cell receptor (beta chain) sequence together with its context. The target antigen is unknown. Compared with germline, one end of the junction differs, possibly owing to a read error. From about 530 ng total RNA, TCR beta cDNA was generated with a primer in the constant region. Nested multiplex PCR, run for three rounds with slightly modified ARM-PCR, yielded TCR beta libraries. Investigators reported that the first two PCR rounds, at 10 to 11 cycles each, used TRBV1-TRBV30 forward primers with a C-beta reverse primer. TCRdb passed the multiplex PCR reads through MiXCR, listing each CDR3 protein once. The sample carries approximately 30,000 distinct CDR3 sequences, 70% to 80% recorded once. The CDR3 has 12 residues. Germline loops: CDR1 SGHAT, CDR2 FQNNGV. The tissue used was unsorted bulk material of roughly 17-34 mg. RNA and DNA were co-extracted from it with the AllPrep DNA/RNA mini kit. Patients' primary liver carcinoma was surgically resected. Every tumor yielded five separate sampled regions.

The sample comes from a study of tumor-infiltrating lymphocytes in primary liver carcinoma. Study outcomes and limitations: Tumor specimens were characterized by a significantly higher top-250-clone fraction than blood (p = 0.039).

Source material: liver tumor tissue from sampling region 3. Subset: tumor region T3, left-lateral pole. The TCR sequence derives from a woman in her twenties or thirties with primary liver carcinoma and hepatitis B virus infection. V usage is TRBV11-2 and J usage is TRBJ1-1; weak D call: TRBD1 (5 bases). The CDR3 spells CASGSKQAESFF. The CDR3 DNA sequence: TGTGCCAGCGGCTCTAAACAGGCTGAATCTTTCTTT.